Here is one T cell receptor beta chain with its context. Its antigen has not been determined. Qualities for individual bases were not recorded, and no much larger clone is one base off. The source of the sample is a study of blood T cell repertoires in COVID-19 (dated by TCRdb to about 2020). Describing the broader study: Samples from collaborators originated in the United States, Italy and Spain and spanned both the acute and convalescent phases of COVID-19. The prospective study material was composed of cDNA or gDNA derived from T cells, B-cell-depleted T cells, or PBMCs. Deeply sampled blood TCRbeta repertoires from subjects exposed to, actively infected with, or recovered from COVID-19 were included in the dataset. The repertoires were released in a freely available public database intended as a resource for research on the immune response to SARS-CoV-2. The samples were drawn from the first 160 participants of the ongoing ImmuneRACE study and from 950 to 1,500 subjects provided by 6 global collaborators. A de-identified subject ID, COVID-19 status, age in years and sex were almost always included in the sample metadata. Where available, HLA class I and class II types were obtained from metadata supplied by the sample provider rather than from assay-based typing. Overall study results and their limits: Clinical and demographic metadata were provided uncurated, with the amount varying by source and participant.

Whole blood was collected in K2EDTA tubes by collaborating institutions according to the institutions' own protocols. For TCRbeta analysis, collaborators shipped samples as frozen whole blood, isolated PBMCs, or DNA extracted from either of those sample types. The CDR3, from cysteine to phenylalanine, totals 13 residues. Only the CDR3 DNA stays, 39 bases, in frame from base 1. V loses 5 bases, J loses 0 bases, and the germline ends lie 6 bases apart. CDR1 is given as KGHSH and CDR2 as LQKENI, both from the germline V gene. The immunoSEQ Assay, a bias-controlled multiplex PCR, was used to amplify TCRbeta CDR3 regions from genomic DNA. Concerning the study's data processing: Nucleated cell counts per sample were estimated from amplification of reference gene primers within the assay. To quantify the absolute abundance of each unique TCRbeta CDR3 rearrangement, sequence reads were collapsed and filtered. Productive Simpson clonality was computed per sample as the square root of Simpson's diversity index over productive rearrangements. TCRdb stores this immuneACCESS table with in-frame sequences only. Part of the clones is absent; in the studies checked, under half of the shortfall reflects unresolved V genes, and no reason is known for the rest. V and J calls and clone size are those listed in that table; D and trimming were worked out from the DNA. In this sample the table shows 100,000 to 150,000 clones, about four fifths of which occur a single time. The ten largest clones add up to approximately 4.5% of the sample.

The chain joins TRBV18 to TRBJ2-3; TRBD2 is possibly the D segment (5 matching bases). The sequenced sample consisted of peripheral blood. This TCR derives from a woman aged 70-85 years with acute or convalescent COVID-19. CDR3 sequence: CASSGLSTDTQYF. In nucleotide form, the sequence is TGTGCCAGCTCAGGACTTAGCACAGATACGCAGTATTTT. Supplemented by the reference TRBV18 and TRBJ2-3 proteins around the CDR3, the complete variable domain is NAGVMQNPRHLVRRRGQEARLRCSPMKGHSHVYWYRQLPEEGLKFMVYLQKENIIDESGMPKERFSAEFPKEGPSILRIQQVVRGDSAAYFCASSGLSTDTQYFGPGTRLTVL.